The 29 T cell receptor beta chains in this list originate from one sample, sequenced in a study of immune cell composition in non-small cell lung cancer. Sequencing used immunoSEQ multiplex PCR; TCRdb keeps in-frame clones, though not all of them. This table has around 4,600 clones, less than 80% appearing once. Sequenced: lung tumor tissue. The receptor source for this set is a human donor with non-small cell lung cancer.

The chain combines TRBV19 with TRBJ2-1; the match to TRBD2 covers 7 bases. With V trimmed by 7 bases and J by 0 bases, 6 bases remained unmatched. Germline assignment: CDR1 LNHDA and CDR2 SQIVND (reference sequence). This CDR3 spans 15 amino acids. CDR3 nucleotides: TGTGCCAGTACCGGGGGGACGAGCTCCTACAATGAGCAGTTCTTC. As protein: CASTGGTSSYNEQFF.

The chain links TRBV28 to TRBJ1-2; 7 positions agree with TRBD1. This CDR3 is 12 amino acids long. V shed 4 bases, J shed 7 bases, and the junction held 3 bases outside the gene matches. CDR1 and CDR2 from the germline V gene are MDHEN and SYDVKM. Written as DNA, the CDR3 is TGTGCCAGCAGTTCTACAGGGGCTGGCTACACCTTC. It yields the protein CASSSTGAGYTF.

This chain joins TRBV28 and TRBJ1-2; D remains ambiguous. The CDR3 loop spans 14 amino acids. From germline, CDR1 is MDHEN and CDR2 SYDVKM. Trimming removed 2 bases from V and 2 bases from J, with 9 bases in between. The CDR3 loop reads CASSLDSRNYGYTF. The CDR3 nucleotides read TGTGCCAGCAGTTTAGACTCAAGAAACTATGGCTACACCTTC.

The gene calls are TRBV6-1 and TRBJ1-5; D is ambiguous. CDR3 length: 14 amino acids. V lost 4 bases and J lost 1, with 8 bases in between. Germline-derived CDR1 and CDR2 are MNHNS and SASEGT. For the CDR3, the DNA is TGTGCCAGCAGTGTGAGGCTAAGCAATCAGCCCCAGCATTTT. Translating it yields CASSVRLSNQPQHF.

By its share, this clone is large. Written as DNA, the CDR3 is TGTGCCAGCAGCCCCCTCCTAGCGGGGGACCACAATGAGCAGTTCTTC. This gives the protein CASSPLLAGDHNEQFF. The rearrangement links TRBV7-8 to TRBJ2-1; 10 positions match TRBD2. J lost 5 bases, V lost 5 bases, and 9 bases had no gene match. The CDR3 is 16 residues long. Germline values: CDR1 SGHVS, CDR2 FQNEAQ.

The chain recombines TRBV7-9 with TRBJ2-3; 8 nucleotides line up with TRBD2. Trimming at V came to 3 bases and at J to 1 base, leaving 6 bases not matched to a gene. There are 16 residues in the CDR3. The germline gives CDR1 SEHNR, CDR2 FQNEAQ (reference sequence). The CDR3 DNA follows: TGTGCCAGCAGCTTCGGAATTAGCGGGGGCACAGATACGCAGTATTTT. It translates to CASSFGISGGTDTQYF.

By share, this clone counts as medium-sized. The chain carries TRBV4-1 and TRBJ1-6, with unresolved D. The CDR3 spans 18 residues. V was shortened by 2 bases and J by 0 bases, with 14 bases between the two germline ends. CDR1 and CDR2 from the germline V gene are MGHRA and YSYEKL. As DNA, the CDR3 is TGCGCCAGCAGCCAAACAGACGGTGGAAGCTCCTATAATTCACCCCTCCACTTT. It is translated as CASSQTDGGSSYNSPLHF.

The V and J genes are TRBV11-2 and TRBJ1-1; 9 nucleotides align to TRBD1. This CDR3 has 16 residues. V lost 2 bases to trimming and J lost 1 base; unmatched junction nucleotides: 5. Germline CDR1 and CDR2: SGHAT and FQNNGV. CDR3 DNA sequence: TGTGCCAGCAGCTTAACTTGGACAGGGGAGAACACTGAAGCTTTCTTT. It encodes CASSLTWTGENTEAFF. Full variable domain (rest looked up from reference TRBV11-2 and TRBJ1-1): EAGVAQSPRYKIIEKRQSVAFWCNPISGHATLYWYQQILGQGPKLLIQFQNNGVVDDSQLPKDRFSAERLKGVDSTLKIQPAKLEDSAVYLCASSLTWTGENTEAFFGQGTRLTVV.

The chain links TRBV19 to TRBJ2-5, with D tentatively TRBD2 (6 bases). This CDR3 is 13 amino acids long. Trimming cost V 0 bases and J 5 bases, with 7 bases left between them. CDR1 is LNHDA, CDR2 SQIVND, per germline (reference sequence). As DNA, the CDR3 is TGTGCCAGTAGTATAGAGGAGGGCGAGACCCAGTACTTC. As protein: CASSIEEGETQYF.

CDR3 nucleotides: TGTGCCAGTAGTATGAGGATAGGCAGTATGAACACTGAAGCTTTCTTT. Translating gives CASSMRIGSMNTEAFF. The chain links TRBV19 to TRBJ1-1, with D unresolved. The CDR3 totals 16 residues. With 3 bases removed from V and 0 bases from J, the gap between germline ends came to 14 bases. Per the germline V gene, CDR1 is LNHDA and CDR2 is SQIVND (reference sequence).

CDR3 sequence reads: CASSLIRGSTGELFF. The CDR3, as DNA: TGTGCCAGCAGCTTAATACGGGGTTCCACCGGGGAGCTGTTTTTT. The chain recombines TRBV11-3 with TRBJ2-2, with TRBD2 as a possible D gene (5 bases). The CDR3 runs to 15 residues. The germline gives CDR1 SGHNT, CDR2 YENEEA. V shed 2 bases and J shed 4 bases, with 11 bases lying between them.

The chain links TRBV28 to TRBJ1-5, with 8 positions matching TRBD1. Germline V gene lookup returns CDR1 MDHEN and CDR2 SYDVKM. J gave up 6 bases and V 5 bases, and 6 bases lay outside the gene matches. The CDR3 loop spans 14 amino acids. The CDR3 protein is CASSKDRDSQPQHF. CDR3 sequence (DNA): TGTGCCAGCAGTAAGGACAGGGATAGTCAGCCCCAGCATTTT. The complete variable domain, with remaining parts taken from reference TRBV28 and TRBJ1-5, reads DVKVTQSSRYLVKRTGEKVFLECVQDMDHENMFWYRQDPGLGLRLIYFSYDVKMKEKGDIPEGYSVSREKKERFSLILESASTNQTSMYLCASSKDRDSQPQHFGDGTRLSIL.

This chain links TRBV28 with TRBJ1-4; TRBD1 aligns across 8 bases. V lost 8 bases, J lost 13 bases, and 18 bases stayed unmatched. The CDR3 is 15 residues long. CDR1 and CDR2 from the germline V gene are MDHEN and SYDVKM. CDR3 nucleotides: TGTGCCAGCGTTTCCGGACAGGGCGCTATAGAGGGACTGTTTTTT. It translates to CASVSGQGAIEGLFF.

The chain uses TRBV28 and TRBJ1-2; tentatively, D is TRBD1 (6 bases). Looked up from germline, CDR1 is MDHEN and CDR2 is SYDVKM. Trimming shortened V by 5 bases and J by 4 bases, and 14 bases separated the two germline ends. CDR3 length equals 14 residues. This chain's CDR3 is CASSNTGLAYGYTF. The CDR3 nucleotides read TGTGCCAGCAGTAACACAGGGTTAGCCTATGGCTACACCTTC.

This chain links TRBV18 with TRBJ1-5, with TRBD1 as a possible D gene (5 bases). CDR3 length: 17 residues. In germline, CDR1 is KGHSH, CDR2 LQKENI. Trimming removed 1 base from V and 4 bases from J, with 17 bases in between. The CDR3 nucleotides are TGTGCCAGCTCACCACAAAAGGGGCAGGATATTAATCAGCCCCAGCATTTT. It encodes CASSPQKGQDINQPQHF.

The rearrangement joins TRBV6-1 to TRBJ1-4; the D gene is possibly TRBD1 (5 bases). CDR1 MNHNS and CDR2 SASEGT come from the germline V gene. V lost 1 base and J 8 bases, leaving 14 bases between the germline ends. CDR3 length: 15 residues. CDR3 sequence (DNA): TGTGCCAGCAGTGAAGGTGAGACAGACGGGGAAAAACTGTTTTTT. Translating it yields CASSEGETDGEKLFF.

V and J are TRBV28 and TRBJ1-6; TRBD1 aligns across 8 bases. This CDR3 contains 16 residues. The V and J ends lost 6 bases and 5 bases, in that order; junction bases with no gene match: 9. CDR1 MDHEN and CDR2 SYDVKM come from the germline V gene. CDR3 region: CASREEGTGDNSPLHF. CDR3 sequence (DNA): TGTGCCAGCAGGGAAGAGGGGACAGGAGATAATTCACCCCTCCACTTT.

The chain uses TRBV4-1 and TRBJ1-3, with D tentatively TRBD1 (6 bases). V shed 4 bases and J shed 0 bases, with 13 bases lying between them. Germline-derived CDR1 and CDR2 are MGHRA and YSYEKL. The CDR3 has 16 amino acids. CDR3: CASSPQGSRSGNTIYF. The CDR3 DNA is TGCGCCAGCAGCCCACAGGGATCCCGCTCTGGAAACACCATATATTTT.

The V call is TRBV19, the J call TRBJ2-2; possible D gene TRBD1, 5 bases. CDR3 length: 15 amino acids. V lost 5 bases to trimming and J lost 1 base, with 11 bases between them. CDR1 LNHDA and CDR2 SQIVND come from the germline V gene (reference sequence). The CDR3 region has the DNA TGTGCCAGTAGTTGGTCTCAGGGGAACACCGGGGAGCTGTTTTTT. It codes for CASSWSQGNTGELFF. The whole variable domain, remainder taken from reference TRBV19 and TRBJ2-2, is DGGITQSPKYLFRKEGQNVTLSCEQNLNHDAMYWYRQDPGQGLRLIYYSQIVNDFQKGDIAEGYSVSREKKESFPLTVTSAQKNPTAFYLCASSWSQGNTGELFFGEGSRLTVL.

The chain employs TRBV27 and TRBJ2-1; the D gene is possibly TRBD1 (6 bases). The CDR3 is made up of 14 amino acids. CDR1 and CDR2 from the germline V gene are MNHEY and SMNVEV (reference sequence). The V and J ends lost 5 bases and 7 bases respectively, with 15 bases between them. CDR3 DNA sequence: TGTGCCAGCAGTCTCAGACGTACAGGGAATGAGCAGTTCTTC. This encodes CASSLRRTGNEQFF.

The chain carries TRBV5-8 and TRBJ2-1, with TRBD1 matching 8 bases. Per the germline V gene, CDR1 is SGHTS and CDR2 is YDEGEE. The CDR3 contains 15 residues. The ends lost 0 bases at V and 7 bases at J; junction bases unmatched: 6. The CDR3 nucleotides read TGTGCCAGCAGCTTGGCCAGGGGGCGCCTAAATGAGCAGTTCTTC. Translated: CASSLARGRLNEQFF.

The chain combines TRBV6-5 with TRBJ2-5; possibly TRBD1 for D (5 bases). Germline V lookup: CDR1 MNHEY, CDR2 SVGAGI. This CDR3 is built from 12 residues. V lost 5 bases and J lost 5, with 9 bases in between. CDR3 region: CASSGQEETQYF. In nucleotides, the CDR3 is TGTGCCAGCAGTGGACAAGAGGAGACCCAGTACTTC.

The chain combines TRBV6-5 with TRBJ2-1, with a weak D call TRBD2 (6 bases). CDR3 length equals 11 residues. Between the trimmed V and J ends, which lost 10 bases and 8 bases, there was a span of 12 bases. Germline V gives CDR1 MNHEY, CDR2 SVGAGI. The CDR3 sequence is CATWWGDEQFF. The CDR3 region has the DNA TGTGCCACCTGGTGGGGGGATGAGCAGTTCTTC.

The rearrangement uses TRBV6-1 and TRBJ2-7; 11 nucleotides line up with TRBD2. V gave up 5 bases and J gave up 3 bases; unmatched junction bases: 6. In germline, CDR1 is MNHNS, CDR2 SASEGT. The CDR3 extends over 15 amino acids. CDR3 DNA: TGTGCCAGCAGTCTCACTAGCGGGAGTGTCTACGAGCAGTACTTC. Translated: CASSLTSGSVYEQYF.

This clone has more than one count but fewer than ten. This rearrangement joins TRBV5-1 to TRBJ1-3; D is unclear. V was cut by 0 bases and J by 6 bases, with 4 bases left in between. Germline V gene data show CDR1 as SGHRS and CDR2 as YFSETQ. This CDR3 comprises 12 residues. This chain's CDR3 is CASSLDSNTIYF. The CDR3 nucleotides are TGCGCCAGCAGCTTGGACTCAAACACCATATATTTT.

The rearrangement uses TRBV2 and TRBJ2-5; a possible D gene is TRBD2 (5 bases). The CDR3 totals 12 residues. V dropped 1 base and J dropped 7 bases, with 7 bases sitting between them. CDR1 SNHLY and CDR2 FYNNEI come from the germline V gene. The CDR3 nucleotides read TGTGCCAGCAGTGAAGAGGCGGGGACCCAGTACTTC. It translates to CASSEEAGTQYF.

V is TRBV7-2 and J is TRBJ2-7; D may be TRBD2 (5 bases). This CDR3 spans 16 amino acids. Looked up from germline, CDR1 is SGHTA and CDR2 is FQGNSA. The V end was cut by 5 bases, the J end by 1 base, with 18 bases between. The CDR3 nucleotides are TGTGCCAGCAGCGACGGGGTGGAGGTCCGTTCCTACGAGCAGTACTTC. The encoded protein is CASSDGVEVRSYEQYF.

V and J are TRBV5-1 and TRBJ1-2, with D perhaps TRBD1 (6 bases). The CDR3 is 11 amino acids. The V and J ends lost 7 bases and 8 bases respectively, with 12 bases between them. The germline V gene has CDR1 SGHRS and CDR2 YFSETQ. The CDR3 bases are TGCGCCAGCCAGGGGCGTGGGGGCTACACCTTC. This gives the protein CASQGRGGYTF.

This clone was observed a handful of times. This sequence joins TRBV9 and TRBJ1-1; D perhaps matches TRBD1 (6 bases). Trimming cost V 3 bases and J 0 bases, with 15 bases left between them. The CDR3 spans 16 residues. Germline-derived CDR1 and CDR2 are SGDLS and YYNGEE. In DNA form, the CDR3 reads TGTGCCAGCAGCGCGGGGGGGGGCAGCCTGAACACTGAAGCTTTCTTT. This gives the protein CASSAGGGSLNTEAFF.